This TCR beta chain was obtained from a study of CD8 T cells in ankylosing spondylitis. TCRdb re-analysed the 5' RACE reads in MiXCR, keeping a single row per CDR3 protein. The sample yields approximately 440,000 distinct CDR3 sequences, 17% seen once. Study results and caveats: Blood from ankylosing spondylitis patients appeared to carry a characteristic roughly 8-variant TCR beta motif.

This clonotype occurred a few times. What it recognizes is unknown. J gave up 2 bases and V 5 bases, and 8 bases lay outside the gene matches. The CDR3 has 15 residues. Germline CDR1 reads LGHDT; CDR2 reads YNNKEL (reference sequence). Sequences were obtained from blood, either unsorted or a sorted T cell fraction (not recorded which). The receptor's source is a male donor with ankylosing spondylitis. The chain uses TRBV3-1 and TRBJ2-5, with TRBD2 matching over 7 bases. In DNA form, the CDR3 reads TGTGCCAGCAGCTCCATTAGAGCGGGGCAAGAGACCCAGTACTTC. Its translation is CASSSIRAGQETQYF.